The 9 T cell receptor beta chains listed next were all sequenced from one sample in a study of shared clonotypes between healthy human individuals. Generated by immunoSEQ multiplex PCR, the TCRdb table keeps only in-frame clones and is missing some. The table includes 2 million to 2.5 million clones, just under 95% detected once. Sequencing was carried out using naive CD4+ T cells from PBMCs. As for subset: CD45RA+ positively selected. The origin of the receptors is a man between 18 and 35 years old in good health. Some clones in this sample may be carry-over from other donors' samples.

The chain couples TRBV25-1 to TRBJ2-3; no clear D gene. This CDR3 has 13 amino acids. Germline V lookup: CDR1 MGHDK, CDR2 SYGVNS. Trimming left V 6 bases short and J 6 bases short, with 13 bases between. The CDR3: CASRADPGDTQYF. DNA for the CDR3: TGTGCCAGCAGAGCCGACCCCGGGGATACGCAGTATTTT.

This clone was observed a handful of times. V gene TRBV2 combines with J gene TRBJ1-5, with D perhaps matching TRBD1 (6 bases). The CDR3 loop spans 16 amino acids. With 4 bases removed from V and 2 bases from J, the gap between germline ends came to 15 bases. Germline loops: CDR1 SNHLY, CDR2 FYNNEI. This CDR3 is CASSGYRVGGNQPQHF. For the CDR3, the DNA is TGTGCCAGCAGTGGATACAGGGTAGGAGGCAATCAGCCCCAGCATTTT.

This clone was detected once. The rearrangement joins TRBV7-2 to TRBJ1-2; D possibly corresponds to TRBD1 (5 bases). This CDR3 is 14 amino acids long. In germline, CDR1 is SGHTA, CDR2 FQGNSA. The V end lost 5 bases, the J end lost 0 bases, and 10 bases lay between the germline ends. CDR3 nucleotides: TGTGCCAGCAGCCCGGGACCTTCTAACTATGGCTACACCTTC. This codes for CASSPGPSNYGYTF.

The chain combines TRBV25-1 with TRBJ1-1; D unclear. Germline-derived CDR1 and CDR2 are MGHDK and SYGVNS. Trimming shortened V by 0 bases and J by 0 bases, and 2 bases separated the two germline ends. This CDR3 is built from 13 residues. The CDR3: CASSEYMNTEAFF. The CDR3 DNA sequence: TGTGCCAGCAGTGAATACATGAACACTGAAGCTTTCTTT.

This clone has just a few counts. For the CDR3, the DNA is TGCGCCAGCAGAGACAACAGTGAGAGCAAGCTGTTTTTT. Protein sequence: CASRDNSESKLFF. The rearrangement joins TRBV5-1 to TRBJ1-4; D call uncertain. V was clipped by 5 bases and J by 14 bases, with 19 bases between them. Germline V gives CDR1 SGHRS, CDR2 YFSETQ. The CDR3 is 13 amino acids.

The V gene is TRBV11-2, the J gene TRBJ1-1, with D unresolved. In germline, CDR1 is SGHAT, CDR2 FQNNGV. V was pared by 0 bases and J by 1 base, with 12 bases between. CDR3 length: 16 residues. The CDR3 spells CASSLESGQPNTEAFF. The CDR3 DNA sequence: TGTGCCAGCAGCTTAGAGAGCGGGCAGCCGAACACTGAAGCTTTCTTT.

V usage is TRBV6-5 and J usage is TRBJ1-1; D remains ambiguous. This CDR3 spans 13 amino acids. Germline V CDR1 and CDR2: MNHEY, SVGAGI. V lost 6 bases and J 1 base, leaving 9 bases between the germline ends. CDR3: CASRLTPNTEAFF. The CDR3, as DNA: TGTGCCAGCAGGCTAACGCCGAACACTGAAGCTTTCTTT.

The chain couples TRBV9 to TRBJ2-1, with 9 bases lining up with TRBD2. This CDR3 is 16 amino acids long. In germline, CDR1 is SGDLS, CDR2 YYNGEE. J lost 7 bases, V lost 4 bases, and 12 bases had no gene match. The CDR3 loop reads CASSPQGGRALNEQFF. The CDR3 DNA sequence: TGTGCCAGCAGCCCTCAGGGCGGGAGGGCCTTGAATGAGCAGTTCTTC.

The chain links TRBV28 to TRBJ2-2; TRBD2 agrees at 9 bases. V shed 1 base and J 1 base; nucleotides not matched to a gene: 4. This CDR3 has 17 residues. In germline, CDR1 is MDHEN, CDR2 SYDVKM. The CDR3 region is CASSLFGLAKNTGELFF. CDR3 sequence (DNA): TGTGCCAGCAGTTTATTCGGACTAGCGAAGAACACCGGGGAGCTGTTTTTT.